This T cell receptor (beta chain) was retrieved from a study of radiotherapy plus CTLA-4 blockade in lung cancer. Profiling relied on immunoSEQ multiplex PCR, and the TCRdb table lists in-frame clones only, not all of them. Of over 85,000 clones listed, roughly 74% are singletons. About this clone: Its matching antigen is unknown.

Study-wide findings and caveats: TCR clones originating in tumors grew in number in blood after radiotherapy plus ipilimumab.

The germline gives CDR1 SGHNT, CDR2 YENEEA. V dropped 5 bases and J dropped 1 base, with 11 bases sitting between them. The CDR3 consists of 14 residues. The gene calls are TRBV11-3 and TRBJ2-5; TRBD2 is a possible D gene (6 bases). The receptor was derived from a human donor with non-small cell lung cancer who had a partial response to radiotherapy plus ipilimumab. Some clones in this sample may be carry-over from other donors' samples. Sequenced material: peripheral blood, taken from a patient treated with radiotherapy plus ipilimumab. The CDR3 loop is CASSQRTIQETQYF. The CDR3, as DNA: TGTGCCAGCAGCCAAAGGACTATCCAAGAGACCCAGTACTTC.